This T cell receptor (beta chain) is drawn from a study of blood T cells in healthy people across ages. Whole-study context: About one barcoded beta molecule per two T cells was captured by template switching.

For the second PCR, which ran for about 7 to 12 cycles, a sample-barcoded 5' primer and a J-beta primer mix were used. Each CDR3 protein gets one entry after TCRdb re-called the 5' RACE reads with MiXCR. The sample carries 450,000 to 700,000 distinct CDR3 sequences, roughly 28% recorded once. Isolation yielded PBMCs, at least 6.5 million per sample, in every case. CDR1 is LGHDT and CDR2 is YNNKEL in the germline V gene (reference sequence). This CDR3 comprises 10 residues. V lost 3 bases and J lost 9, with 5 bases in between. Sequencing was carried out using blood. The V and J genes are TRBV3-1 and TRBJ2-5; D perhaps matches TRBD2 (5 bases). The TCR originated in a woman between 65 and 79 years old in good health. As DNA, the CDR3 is TGTGCCAGCAGCCACGGGGCCCAGTACTTC. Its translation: CASSHGAQYF.